This T cell receptor (beta chain) appears in the sequencing data of a study of T cell responses to AZD1222 COVID-19 vaccine. Study-level background: Second-dose intervals of approximately 4 or approximately 12 weeks were pooled. General observations from the study: Donors skewed white British and female; clonal diversity was possibly underestimated. Breadth and depth of Spike-specific TCRs rose after two AZD1222 doses. Recipients of AZD1222 seropositive at baseline numbered only 5 or 6.

Profiled with immunoSEQ multiplex PCR; TCRdb holds only in-frame clones, not every one. The sample holds some 120,000 clones, 90% seen once. With respect to this clone: The antigen remains unidentified.

The germline V gene has CDR1 SNHLY and CDR2 FYNNEI. Unmatched junction bases numbered 8, after V lost 7 bases and J lost 2 bases. The CDR3 is made up of 17 amino acids. Material: peripheral blood, obtained on day 0 of AZD1222 vaccination. The clonotype comes from an adult in good health. The V and J genes are TRBV2 and TRBJ2-6; 10 nucleotides match TRBD1. This CDR3 reads CASNTGTGVAGANVLTF. In DNA, the CDR3 is TGTGCCAGCAATACCGGGACAGGGGTTGCTGGGGCCAACGTCCTGACTTTC.